The entry below gives a single TCR beta chain sequence along with its context. What it recognizes is unknown. This entry belongs to a study of vaccination and CD4 T cells after COVID-19. Background on the study: Post-COVID draws followed diagnosis by a median around 100 days (range 35 to 161).

Trimming removed 6 bases from V and 6 bases from J; junction bases left unmatched: 7. Per germline, CDR1 MNHNS and CDR2 SASEGT. The CDR3 contains 14 residues. Cultured CD4+ T cell DNA was sequenced using the Oncomine TCR Beta short-read assay. In this case, cultured CD4+ T cells provided the extracted genomic DNA. Each CDR3 protein is one row after TCRdb ran MiXCR on the PCR reads. The top ten hold more than 6.5% of the sample, which has 17,000 or so distinct CDR3 sequences, around 50% seen once. Stated treatment: approximately 11-day PBMC culture with coronavirus spike peptide pools or control peptides (ViraFEST assay).

The chain couples TRBV6-1 to TRBJ2-2, with 7 bases matching TRBD1. The receptor was isolated from a human donor who had recovered from COVID-19. Sample: CD4+ T cells from blood, cultured in vitro. CDR3 sequence (DNA): TGTGCCAGCAGGGGGGACAGAAGGTCCGGGGAGCTGTTTTTT. Its protein is CASRGDRRSGELFF.